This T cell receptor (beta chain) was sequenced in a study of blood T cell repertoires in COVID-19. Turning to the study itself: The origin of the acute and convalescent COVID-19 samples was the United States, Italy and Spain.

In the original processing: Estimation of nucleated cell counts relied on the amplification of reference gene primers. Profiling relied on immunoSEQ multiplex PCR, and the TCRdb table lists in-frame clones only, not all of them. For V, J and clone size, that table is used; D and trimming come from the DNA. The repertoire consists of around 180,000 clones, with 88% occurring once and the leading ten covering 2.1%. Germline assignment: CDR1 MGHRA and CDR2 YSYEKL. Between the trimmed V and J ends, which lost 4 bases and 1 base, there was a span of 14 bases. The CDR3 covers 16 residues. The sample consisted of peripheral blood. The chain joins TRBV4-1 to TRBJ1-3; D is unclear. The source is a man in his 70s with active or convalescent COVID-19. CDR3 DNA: TGCGCCAGCAGCCGAGGGAACAGACTTTCTGGAAACACCATATATTTT. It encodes CASSRGNRLSGNTIYF.